This T cell receptor beta chain was sequenced for a study of T cell responses to AZD1222 COVID-19 vaccine. Study findings and constraints: There were vaccine-associated CD4 TCRs across spike, dominant at 160-218 and 743-854. Reports indicate that nearly half of spike-specific TCRs are directed at unmutated variant regions.

This CDR3 has 14 residues. Germline V lookup: CDR1 KGHSH, CDR2 LQKENI. V lost 1 base and J 7 bases, leaving 11 bases between the germline ends. Notes on this clone: No antigen is known for it.

Method: immunoSEQ multiplex PCR; TCRdb's copy keeps in-frame clones and lacks some. The sample contains about 150,000 clones, more than 90% of which appear only once. The sequence was collected from an adult in good health. The chain employs TRBV18 and TRBJ1-5; D call uncertain. The sequenced sample was peripheral blood, obtained on day 0 of AZD1222 vaccination. The CDR3 region has the DNA TGTGCCAGCTCACCACGATCGGGCTCCCAGCCCCAGCATTTT. It encodes CASSPRSGSQPQHF.